The 5 T cell receptor beta chains below come from one sample, sequenced in a study of blood T cell repertoires in COVID-19. Some clones are missing from TCRdb's copy, which holds only in-frame ones; the method was immunoSEQ multiplex PCR. This table holds around 250,000 clones, about 89% found once. The sequenced material came from PBMCs or T cells enriched from blood (not recorded which). Receptors originate from a woman aged 25 to 39 who had recovered from COVID-19.

This chain links TRBV6-5 with TRBJ1-6; 7 bases line up with TRBD1. This CDR3 comprises 15 residues. Germline V gene sequence: CDR1 MNHEY, CDR2 SVGAGI. V lost 6 bases to trimming and J lost 7 bases; unmatched junction nucleotides: 9. The CDR3 region is CASRAPGQPNSPLHF. The CDR3 DNA sequence: TGTGCCAGCAGGGCACCGGGACAGCCCAATTCACCCCTCCACTTT.

The rearrangement links TRBV27 to TRBJ1-2; 7 positions match TRBD1. CDR3 length: 13 amino acids. J was trimmed by 8 bases and V by 5 bases; bases with no gene match: 8. Germline CDR1 and CDR2: MNHEY and SMNVEV (reference sequence). CDR3 residues: CASSTRQGIGYTF. CDR3 sequence (DNA): TGTGCCAGCAGTACCCGACAGGGTATAGGCTACACCTTC.

There are a few counts of this clone. The V call is TRBV6-2 or TRBV6-3, the J call TRBJ1-2; D gene ambiguous. The CDR3 runs 13 residues. The germline V gene encodes CDR1 MNHEY and CDR2 SVGEGT. V lost 2 bases, J lost 8 bases, and 12 bases lay in between. The CDR3: CASSYVTRFGYTF. In DNA, the CDR3 is TGTGCCAGCAGTTACGTGACCAGGTTCGGCTACACCTTC.

This clone appeared a single time. The chain combines TRBV2 with TRBJ1-1; D perhaps matches TRBD1 (6 bases). Germline V gene data show CDR1 as SNHLY and CDR2 as FYNNEI. The CDR3 spans 15 residues. V dropped 2 bases and J dropped 4 bases, with 14 bases sitting between them. CDR3 in amino acids: CASSEIQGMGTEAFF. The CDR3 DNA follows: TGTGCCAGCAGTGAAATCCAGGGGATGGGCACTGAAGCTTTCTTT. Variable domain in full (rest from reference TRBV2 and TRBJ1-1): EPEVTQTPSHQVTQMGQEVILRCVPISNHLYFYWYRQILGQKVEFLVSFYNNEISEKSEIFDDQFSVERPDGSNFTLKIRSTKLEDSAMYFCASSEIQGMGTEAFFGQGTRLTVV.

The genes are TRBV2 and TRBJ2-7, with D unclear. Trimming removed 2 bases from V and 3 bases from J, with 11 bases in between. CDR1 is SNHLY, CDR2 FYNNEI, per germline. CDR3 size: 14 residues. The CDR3: CASSEPELIYEQYF. The CDR3 DNA reads as TGTGCCAGCAGTGAACCTGAACTCATCTACGAGCAGTACTTC.